These 15 T cell receptor beta chains were all obtained from the same sample, sequenced in a study of blood T cell repertoires in COVID-19. Here immunoSEQ multiplex PCR was the method, and the copy in TCRdb shows in-frame clones only, minus some. In the table there are about 110,000 clones, 80% to 90% of which are singletons. Sample: peripheral blood. The receptors shown here come from a man between 35 and 55 years old with acute or convalescent COVID-19.

The chain has TRBV11-2 and TRBJ1-4, with TRBD1 matching 12 bases. CDR3 size: 15 residues. V lost 1 base to trimming and J lost 10 bases; unmatched junction nucleotides: 4. Germline CDR1 and CDR2: SGHAT and FQNNGV. CDR3 residues: CASSLGGTGGGKLFF. CDR3 nucleotides: TGTGCCAGCAGCTTAGGCGGGACAGGGGGCGGAAAACTGTTTTTT.

The chain is built from TRBV11-1 and TRBJ2-1; the D gene is possibly TRBD2 (5 bases). The ends were cut back, 2 bases at V and 3 bases at J, with 8 bases in the middle. The CDR3 has 14 amino acids. The germline V gene has CDR1 SGHAT and CDR2 FQDESV (reference sequence). The CDR3 coding sequence is TGTGCCAGCAGCTTACGGGGTAACTACAATGAGCAGTTCTTC. Encoded protein: CASSLRGNYNEQFF.

J is TRBJ1-2 and V is TRBV7-8; 7 nucleotides line up with TRBD1. This CDR3 contains 17 residues. V was clipped by 5 bases and J by 1 base; unmatched bases: 13. Germline CDR1 is SGHVS and CDR2 is FQNEAQ. The CDR3 DNA reads TGTGCCAGCAGCCTTGCCTTGTTACAGGGGTTTAACTATGGCTACACCTTC. Protein sequence: CASSLALLQGFNYGYTF.

The rearrangement joins TRBV7-9 to TRBJ2-5, with TRBD1 identical over 7 bases. Losses at the gene ends were 4 bases for V and 5 bases for J; bases not matched to a gene: 10. Germline CDR1 reads SEHNR; CDR2 reads FQNEAQ (reference sequence). This CDR3 has 15 residues. The DNA for the CDR3 is TGTGCCAGCAGCTCCGACAGGGTAGACGGGGAGACCCAGTACTTC. Encoded protein: CASSSDRVDGETQYF. Using reference TRBV7-9 and TRBJ2-5 for the parts outside the CDR3, the full variable domain is DTGVSQNPRHKITKRGQNVTFRCDPISEHNRLYWYRQTLGQGPEFLTYFQNEAQLEKSRLLSDRFSAERPKGSFSTLEIQRTEQGDSAMYLCASSSDRVDGETQYFGPGTRLLVL.

The J gene is TRBJ1-6, the V gene TRBV5-6, with 7 nucleotides matching TRBD1. V lost 0 bases and J lost 9; bases outside the gene matches: 0. There are 13 residues in the CDR3. Germline assignment: CDR1 SGHDT and CDR2 YYEEEE. The CDR3: CASSLAGGSPLHF. CDR3 DNA sequence: TGTGCCAGCAGCTTGGCAGGGGGTTCACCCCTCCACTTT.

The chain couples TRBV5-1 to TRBJ2-3; tentative D call: TRBD1 (6 bases). The ends were cut back, 0 bases at V and 1 base at J, with 9 bases in the middle. CDR1 and CDR2 from the germline V gene are SGHRS and YFSETQ. This CDR3 region has 15 residues. The CDR3 protein is CASSLVPGGTDTQYF. The CDR3 region has the DNA TGCGCCAGCAGCTTGGTACCAGGGGGCACAGATACGCAGTATTTT.

The gene calls are TRBV9 and TRBJ2-7, with 8 bases lining up with TRBD1. Germline V CDR1 and CDR2: SGDLS, YYNGEE. The CDR3 has 14 amino acids. Germline trimming cut 1 base from V and 5 bases from J; bases unmatched to any gene: 5. The CDR3 DNA reads TGTGCCAGCAGCGTACGTGACAGGGGAGACGAGCAGTACTTC. This encodes CASSVRDRGDEQYF. The whole variable domain, filled in from reference TRBV9 and TRBJ2-7, reads DSGVTQTPKHLITATGQRVTLRCSPRSGDLSVYWYQQSLDQGLQFLIQYYNGEERAKGNILERFSAQQFPDLHSELNLSSLELGDSALYFCASSVRDRGDEQYFGPGTRLTVT.

V gene TRBV6-2 or TRBV6-3 combines with J gene TRBJ2-7, with D tentatively TRBD1 (5 bases). The CDR3 sequence is 15 residues long. Germline V gene lookup returns CDR1 MNHEY and CDR2 SVGEGT. Trimming pared 4 bases from V and 2 bases from J, leaving 15 bases between. The CDR3 DNA reads as TGTGCCAGCAGTTTCCACAGGTCCGAAGCCTACGAGCAGTACTTC. Translating it yields CASSFHRSEAYEQYF.

CDR3 coding DNA: TGTGCCAGTATTCTCCCGGGACAGAGGAACGGGAGAAGTGAAGCTTTCTTT. It codes for CASILPGQRNGRSEAFF. V and J are TRBV19 and TRBJ1-1, with TRBD1 matching over 7 bases. The CDR3 loop spans 17 amino acids. The V and J ends lost 7 bases and 7 bases, in that order; junction bases with no gene match: 21. In germline, CDR1 is LNHDA, CDR2 SQIVND (reference sequence).

V gene TRBV6-5 combines with J gene TRBJ2-7, with D possibly being TRBD1 (7 bases). The CDR3 extends over 14 amino acids. Looked up from germline, CDR1 is MNHEY and CDR2 is SVGAGI. V was pared by 2 bases and J by 4 bases, with 12 bases between. Written as DNA, the CDR3 is TGTGCCAGCAGTTACGGCAGGGGGGTATACGAGCAGTACTTC. This sequence encodes CASSYGRGVYEQYF.

V gene TRBV5-1 combines with J gene TRBJ2-7; 8 bases line up with TRBD2. After removal of 4 bases from V and 4 bases from J, the junction contained 10 bases not matched to a gene. The CDR3 extends over 15 amino acids. Germline CDR1 and CDR2: SGHRS and YFSETQ. Written as DNA, the CDR3 is TGCGCCAGCAGCCAAAGCGGGGGAAAGATGTACGAGCAGTACTTC. Its translation: CASSQSGGKMYEQYF.

There are a few counts of this clone. The chain carries TRBV6-2 or TRBV6-3 and TRBJ2-5, with 9 bases matching TRBD2. The CDR3 consists of 19 residues. Germline V gene sequence: CDR1 MNHEY, CDR2 SVGEGT. V shed 3 bases and J 5 bases; nucleotides not matched to a gene: 19. The CDR3 protein is CASSYYKAGGPSGPETQYF. CDR3 in DNA: TGTGCCAGCAGTTATTATAAGGCGGGGGGGCCATCGGGACCGGAGACCCAGTACTTC.

The V call is TRBV7-2, the J call TRBJ1-5; D remains unclear. CDR3 length: 13 residues. With 5 bases removed from V and 7 bases from J, the gap between germline ends came to 12 bases. Germline V gene sequence: CDR1 SGHTA, CDR2 FQGNSA. The CDR3 DNA reads as TGTGCCAGCAGCCGCGGGAGGTTCCAGCCCCAGCATTTT. Translating it yields CASSRGRFQPQHF. Variable domain in full (rest from reference TRBV7-2 and TRBJ1-5): GAGVSQSPSNKVTEKGKDVELRCDPISGHTALYWYRQSLGQGLEFLIYFQGNSAPDKSGLPSDRFSAERTGGSVSTLTIQRTQQEDSAVYLCASSRGRFQPQHFGDGTRLSIL.

V gene TRBV5-6 combines with J gene TRBJ1-6, with TRBD1 identical over 8 bases. V trimming: 0 bases; J trimming: 9 bases; junction bases outside the gene matches: 5. Germline CDR1 and CDR2: SGHDT and YYEEEE. The CDR3 loop spans 15 amino acids. The CDR3 DNA reads TGTGCCAGCAGCTTGGGGCAGGGGGCTGGTTCACCCCTCCACTTT. Protein product: CASSLGQGAGSPLHF.

The chain couples TRBV4-1 to TRBJ1-2, with D unclear. Germline V gene data show CDR1 as MGHRA and CDR2 as YSYEKL. Trimming took off 4 bases at V and 3 bases at J, with 18 bases between the two ends. This CDR3 contains 16 residues. The CDR3 DNA follows: TGCGCCAGCAGCCCTTCCCCCAGAGGGTCTGACTATGGCTACACCTTC. Protein: CASSPSPRGSDYGYTF.